Following are 27 T cell receptor beta chains from one sample sequenced in a study of blood T cell repertoires in COVID-19. Repertoires were generated with immunoSEQ multiplex PCR, while TCRdb's copy carries only in-frame clones and drops some. The sample lists 150,000 to 200,000 clones; about 84% were seen once. The source material was peripheral blood. Receptor source: a woman aged 30 to 39 with acute or convalescent COVID-19.

The rearrangement uses TRBV19 and TRBJ2-5; a possible D gene is TRBD2 (6 bases). Trimming left V 6 bases short and J 2 bases short, with 16 bases between. Per the germline V gene, CDR1 is LNHDA and CDR2 is SQIVND (reference sequence). The length of the CDR3 is 15 residues. The CDR3 loop reads CASSNPGLLQETQYF. The CDR3 DNA follows: TGTGCCAGTAGCAACCCGGGACTGTTACAAGAGACCCAGTACTTC.

The chain recombines TRBV28 with TRBJ1-5; tentatively, D is TRBD1 (5 bases). The germline V gene has CDR1 MDHEN and CDR2 SYDVKM. This CDR3 is 20 amino acids long. The V gene lost 3 bases and the J gene lost 7 bases, with 31 bases spanning the gap. This CDR3 reads CASSLLPPSGKGYARQPQHF. CDR3 in DNA: TGTGCCAGCAGTTTGTTACCACCCAGTGGTAAGGGGTACGCACGGCAGCCCCAGCATTTT.

The chain couples TRBV6-4 to TRBJ2-3, with TRBD1 matching over 8 bases. The CDR3 sequence is 16 residues long. Germline CDR1 reads MRHNA; CDR2 reads SNTAGT. Trimming removed 2 bases from V and 3 bases from J; junction bases left unmatched: 7. CDR3 sequence: CASSDRAGGGTDTQYF. The CDR3, as DNA: TGTGCCAGCAGTGACAGGGCAGGGGGCGGTACAGATACGCAGTATTTT.

V and J are TRBV6-5 and TRBJ2-1, with 12 positions matching TRBD2. The CDR3 covers 15 residues. The V gene's germline CDR1 is MNHEY and CDR2 SVGAGI. After removal of 6 bases from V and 10 bases from J, the junction contained 10 bases not matched to a gene. The CDR3: CASRLSSGGAGEQFF. CDR3 coding DNA: TGTGCCAGCAGGCTATCTAGCGGGGGGGCGGGGGAGCAGTTCTTC.

This clone was detected only once. The rearrangement joins TRBV9 to TRBJ1-4, with TRBD1 identical over 8 bases. The CDR3 sequence is 15 residues long. V shed 4 bases, J shed 3 bases, and the junction held 5 bases outside the gene matches. The germline gives CDR1 SGDLS, CDR2 YYNGEE. The CDR3 sequence: CASSFKTGANEKLFF. As DNA, the CDR3 is TGTGCCAGCAGCTTCAAGACAGGGGCTAATGAAAAACTGTTTTTT.

The chain uses TRBV5-1 and TRBJ2-5; 11 bases fit TRBD2. The junction had 7 bases not matched to a gene; V was cut back by 2 bases and J by 4 bases. This CDR3 region has 16 residues. Germline-derived CDR1 and CDR2 are SGHRS and YFSETQ. CDR3 protein: CASSLLAGVRGETQYF. CDR3 bases: TGCGCCAGCAGCTTACTAGCGGGAGTCCGGGGAGAGACCCAGTACTTC.

The chain couples TRBV28 to TRBJ1-5; tentatively, D is TRBD1 (5 bases). Germline-derived CDR1 and CDR2 are MDHEN and SYDVKM. V was shortened by 8 bases and J by 3 bases, with 17 bases between the two germline ends. The CDR3 spans 15 residues. CDR3 region: CASLDDRTYNQPQHF. CDR3 in DNA: TGTGCCAGCCTAGACGACAGAACTTACAATCAGCCCCAGCATTTT.

This chain links TRBV7-9 with TRBJ1-4, with D possibly matching TRBD1 (6 bases). The CDR3 has 15 amino acids. Trimming stripped 5 bases from V and 6 bases from J, with 16 bases between. Germline V gene lookup returns CDR1 SEHNR and CDR2 FQNEAQ (reference sequence). This CDR3 is CASSRTGTRDEKLFF. The CDR3 DNA sequence: TGTGCCAGCAGCCGCACGGGGACACGGGATGAAAAACTGTTTTTT.

This chain links TRBV30 with TRBJ1-4; D perhaps matches TRBD1 (6 bases). Germline lookup yields CDR1 GTSNPN and CDR2 SVGIG (reference sequence). The CDR3 totals 14 residues. Trimming removed 2 bases at V and 6 bases at J, with 13 bases between. The chain's CDR3 is CAWSLQGFYEKLFF. Here the CDR3 DNA reads TGTGCCTGGAGTCTACAGGGATTTTATGAAAAACTGTTTTTT. The full variable domain, its missing parts supplied by reference TRBV30 and TRBJ1-4, is SQTIHQWPATLVQPVGSPLSLECTVEGTSNPNLYWYRQAAGRGLQLLFYSVGIGQISSEVPQNLSASRPQDRQFILSSKKLLLSDSGFYLCAWSLQGFYEKLFFGSGTQLSVL.

This clone was picked up one time. The gene calls are TRBV14 and TRBJ1-3, with D maybe TRBD1 (5 bases). V lost 1 base and J lost 0, with 10 bases in between. The CDR3 totals 16 residues. Germline V lookup: CDR1 SGHDN, CDR2 FVKESK. The CDR3 DNA is TGTGCCAGCAGCCAAGTTTTCACAGGCTCTGGAAACACCATATATTTT. Protein product: CASSQVFTGSGNTIYF.

As DNA, the CDR3 is TGCAGTGCTACCGAGGCAGATACGCAGTATTTT. This sequence encodes CSATEADTQYF. The chain uses TRBV20-1 and TRBJ2-3; D is uncertain. The CDR3 extends over 11 amino acids. Per germline, CDR1 DFQATT and CDR2 SNEGSKA (reference sequence). Trimming stripped 4 bases from V and 4 bases from J, with 6 bases between.

The chain couples TRBV30 to TRBJ2-7, with TRBD2 identical over 8 bases. Germline trimming cut 3 bases from V and 5 bases from J; bases unmatched to any gene: 12. Germline V gives CDR1 GTSNPN, CDR2 SVGIG (reference sequence). The CDR3 covers 15 residues. For the CDR3, the DNA is TGTGCCTGGAGCGACTATAGCGGGATGTTCAACGAGCAGTACTTC. This codes for CAWSDYSGMFNEQYF. The full variable domain, completed using reference TRBV30 and TRBJ2-7, is SQTIHQWPATLVQPVGSPLSLECTVEGTSNPNLYWYRQAAGRGLQLLFYSVGIGQISSEVPQNLSASRPQDRQFILSSKKLLLSDSGFYLCAWSDYSGMFNEQYFGPGTRLTVT.

The rearrangement links TRBV9 to TRBJ2-3, with D maybe TRBD1 (6 bases). V shed 0 bases and J shed 2 bases, with 7 bases lying between them. This CDR3 has 14 residues. The germline gives CDR1 SGDLS, CDR2 YYNGEE. The CDR3 nucleotides are TGTGCCAGCAGCGTAGAGGGACACACAGATACGCAGTATTTT. Its translation: CASSVEGHTDTQYF.

V usage is TRBV9 and J usage is TRBJ2-2, with D perhaps matching TRBD2 (6 bases). The germline V gene has CDR1 SGDLS and CDR2 YYNGEE. The V and J ends lost 4 bases and 6 bases respectively, with 16 bases between them. The CDR3 spans 15 residues. CDR3 nucleotide sequence: TGTGCCAGCAGCCCCCCCGGGAGCAAGGCCGGGGAGCTGTTTTTT. It translates to CASSPPGSKAGELFF.

This rearrangement joins TRBV13 to TRBJ2-2; TRBD1 matches 8 bases. Looked up from germline, CDR1 is PRHDT and CDR2 is FYEKMQ (reference sequence). There are 15 residues in the CDR3. Unmatched junction bases numbered 4, after V lost 5 bases and J lost 2 bases. The chain's CDR3 is CASSPGTGNTGELFF. The CDR3 DNA is TGTGCCAGCAGCCCGGGGACAGGAAACACCGGGGAGCTGTTTTTT.

The chain combines TRBV27 with TRBJ1-2; 8 nucleotides match TRBD1. CDR1 is MNHEY, CDR2 SMNVEV, per germline (reference sequence). The CDR3 is 14 residues long. Losses at the gene ends were 3 bases for V and 6 bases for J; bases not matched to a gene: 6. The CDR3 sequence is CASSLSTGVDGYTF. In nucleotides, the CDR3 is TGTGCCAGCAGTTTGTCGACAGGGGTGGATGGCTACACCTTC.

This chain connects TRBV3-1 (or the pseudogene TRBV3-2) to TRBJ1-6, with a weak D call TRBD1 (5 bases). CDR1 and CDR2 from the germline V gene are LGHDT and YNNKEL (reference sequence). The CDR3 is 16 amino acids. V was clipped by 2 bases and J by 8 bases, with 16 bases between them. The CDR3 reads CASSQRGDRADSPLHF. The CDR3 DNA reads as TGTGCCAGCAGCCAAAGGGGTGACCGGGCCGATTCACCCCTCCACTTT.

This clone came up a few times. J is TRBJ1-1 and V is TRBV9; TRBD1 agrees at 8 bases. The CDR3 has 15 amino acids. V lost 0 bases, J lost 7 bases, and 8 bases stayed unmatched. Germline V CDR1 and CDR2: SGDLS, YYNGEE. CDR3 DNA: TGTGCCAGCAGCGTAGAGGGGCAGGGGGCGGATGAAGCTTTCTTT. This codes for CASSVEGQGADEAFF.

CDR3 in DNA: TGTGCCAGCAGCCCCGGGGGGGACACCGGGGAGCTGTTTTTT. Residues: CASSPGGDTGELFF. This chain uses TRBV11-3 with TRBJ2-2, with TRBD2 matching over 8 bases. The junction had 2 bases not matched to a gene; V was cut back by 5 bases and J by 3 bases. The CDR3 runs to 14 residues. Germline CDR1 reads SGHNT; CDR2 reads YENEEA.

This sequence joins TRBV7-8 and TRBJ1-2; D is possibly TRBD1 (6 bases). The V end was cut by 0 bases, the J end by 5 bases, with 10 bases between. Germline CDR1 is SGHVS and CDR2 is FQNEAQ. This CDR3 region has 14 residues. CDR3 DNA sequence: TGTGCCAGCAGCTTAGCCGGCAGGGGATATGGCTACACCTTC. This sequence encodes CASSLAGRGYGYTF. Full variable domain (missing parts from reference TRBV7-8 and TRBJ1-2): GAGVSQSPRYKVAKRGQDVALRCDPISGHVSLFWYQQALGQGPEFLTYFQNEAQLDKSGLPSDRFFAERPEGSVSTLKIQRTQQEDSAVYLCASSLAGRGYGYTFGSGTRLTVV.

The chain joins TRBV7-8 to TRBJ1-2; D gene unclear. V was trimmed by 5 bases and J by 4 bases, leaving 8 bases between them. The CDR3 runs to 12 residues. Germline values: CDR1 SGHVS, CDR2 FQNEAQ. The CDR3 here is CASSDTAYGYTF. DNA for the CDR3: TGTGCCAGCAGCGACACGGCCTATGGCTACACCTTC.

This clone was counted only a few times. CDR3 region: CAIRAGTAQETQYF. The DNA of the CDR3 is TGTGCCATCAGGGCGGGGACAGCCCAGGAGACCCAGTACTTC. The rearrangement uses TRBV10-3 and TRBJ2-5, with D possibly being TRBD1 (7 bases). V lost 6 bases, J lost 5 bases, and 16 bases lay in between. The CDR3 sequence is 14 residues long. The V gene's germline CDR1 is ENHRY and CDR2 SYGVKD.

The V gene is TRBV19, the J gene TRBJ1-5; D uncertain. The V and J ends lost 11 bases and 2 bases respectively, with 13 bases between them. This CDR3 region has 13 residues. CDR1 and CDR2 from the germline V gene are LNHDA and SQIVND (reference sequence). Here the CDR3 reads CAGEAGCNQPQHF. In DNA, the CDR3 is TGTGCCGGTGAAGCAGGCTGCAATCAGCCCCAGCATTTT.

The rearrangement uses TRBV6-2 or TRBV6-3 and TRBJ1-1; possibly TRBD1 for D (6 bases). The CDR3 runs to 12 residues. The V end lost 6 bases, the J end lost 8 bases, and 13 bases lay between the germline ends. The germline CDR1 and CDR2 sequences are MNHEY and SVGEGT. CDR3 in amino acids: CASSPGTREAFF. CDR3 nucleotide sequence: TGTGCCAGCAGCCCGGGGACAAGGGAAGCTTTCTTT.

This chain uses TRBV19 with TRBJ2-1; 8 bases match TRBD2. With 4 bases clipped from V and 1 base from J, the junction kept 12 bases outside the gene matches. Germline V gene lookup returns CDR1 LNHDA and CDR2 SQIVND (reference sequence). The length of the CDR3 is 18 residues. The CDR3: CASSTLVGSGTSYNEQFF. DNA of the CDR3: TGTGCCAGTAGTACCCTCGTGGGTAGCGGGACGTCCTACAATGAGCAGTTCTTC.

The rearrangement links TRBV10-3 to TRBJ2-3, with 9 bases lining up with TRBD2. The CDR3 is 14 residues long. V was clipped by 3 bases and J by 4 bases; unmatched bases: 2. Germline V lookup: CDR1 ENHRY, CDR2 SYGVKD. CDR3: CAISEGGGADTQYF. As DNA, the CDR3 is TGTGCCATCAGTGAAGGCGGGGGGGCAGATACGCAGTATTTT.

The gene calls are TRBV5-1 and TRBJ1-2; no firm D call. This CDR3 is 18 amino acids long. The V gene's germline CDR1 is SGHRS and CDR2 YFSETQ. V lost 0 bases and J lost 5, with 23 bases in between. The CDR3: CASSLVAGDPHVAYGYTF. CDR3 nucleotide sequence: TGCGCCAGCAGCTTGGTGGCCGGAGACCCCCACGTAGCGTATGGCTACACCTTC.